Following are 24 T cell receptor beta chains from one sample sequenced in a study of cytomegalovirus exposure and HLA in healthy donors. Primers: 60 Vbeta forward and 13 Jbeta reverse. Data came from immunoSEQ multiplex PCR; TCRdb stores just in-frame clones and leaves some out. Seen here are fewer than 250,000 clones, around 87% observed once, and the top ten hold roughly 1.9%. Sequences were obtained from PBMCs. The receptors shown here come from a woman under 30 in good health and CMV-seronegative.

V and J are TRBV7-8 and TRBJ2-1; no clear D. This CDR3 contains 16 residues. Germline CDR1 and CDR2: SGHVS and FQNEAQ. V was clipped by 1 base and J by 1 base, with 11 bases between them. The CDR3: CASSLGLSNSYNEQFF. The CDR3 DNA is TGTGCCAGCAGCTTAGGGCTTAGCAATTCCTACAATGAGCAGTTCTTC.

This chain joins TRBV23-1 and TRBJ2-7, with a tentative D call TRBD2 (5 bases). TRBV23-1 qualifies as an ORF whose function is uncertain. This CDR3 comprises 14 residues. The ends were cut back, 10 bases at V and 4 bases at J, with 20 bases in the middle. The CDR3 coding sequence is TGCGCCATCCTAGGAGGCAACCGGGATTACGAGCAGTACTTC. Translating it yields CAILGGNRDYEQYF.

As DNA, the CDR3 is TGTGCCAGCAGTTTAATTGTTCAGAACAATCAGCCCCAGCATTTT. Its translation is CASSLIVQNNQPQHF. The chain uses TRBV28 and TRBJ1-5; the D is unclear. The CDR3 is 15 amino acids. V was shortened by 2 bases and J by 3 bases, with 11 bases between the two germline ends. Germline CDR1 is MDHEN and CDR2 is SYDVKM.

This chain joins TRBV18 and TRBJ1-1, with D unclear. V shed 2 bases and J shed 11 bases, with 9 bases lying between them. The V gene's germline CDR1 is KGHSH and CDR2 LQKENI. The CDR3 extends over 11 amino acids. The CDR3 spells CASSPEAEAFF. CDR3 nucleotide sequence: TGTGCCAGCTCACCAGAGGCAGAGGCTTTCTTT.

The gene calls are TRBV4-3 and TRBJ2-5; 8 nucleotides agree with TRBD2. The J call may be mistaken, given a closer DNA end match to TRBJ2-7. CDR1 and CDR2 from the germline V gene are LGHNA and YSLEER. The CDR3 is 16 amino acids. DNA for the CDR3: TGCGCCAGCAGCCAAGTTCTTAGTAGCGGGGCCTACGAGCAGTACTTC. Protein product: CASSQVLSSGAYEQYF.

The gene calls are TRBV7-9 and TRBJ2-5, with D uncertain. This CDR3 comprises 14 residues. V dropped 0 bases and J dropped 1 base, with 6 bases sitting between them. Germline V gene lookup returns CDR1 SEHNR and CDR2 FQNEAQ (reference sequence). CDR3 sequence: CASSLAGLQETQYF. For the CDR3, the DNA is TGTGCCAGCAGCTTAGCGGGCCTCCAAGAGACCCAGTACTTC.

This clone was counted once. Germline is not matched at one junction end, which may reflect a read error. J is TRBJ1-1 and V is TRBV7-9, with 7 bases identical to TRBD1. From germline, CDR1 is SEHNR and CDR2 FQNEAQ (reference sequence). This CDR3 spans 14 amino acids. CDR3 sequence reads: CSSSLAGGGTEAFF. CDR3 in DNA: TGTTCCAGCAGCTTAGCAGGGGGAGGGACTGAAGCTTTCTTT.

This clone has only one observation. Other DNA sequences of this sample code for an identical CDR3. This CDR3 is CASRPGLAGNEQYF. Here the CDR3 DNA reads TGTGCCAGCAGACCGGGACTAGCGGGGAACGAGCAGTACTTC. The rearrangement joins TRBV5-6 to TRBJ2-7, with 13 positions matching TRBD2. This CDR3 contains 14 residues. CDR1 and CDR2 from the germline V gene are SGHDT and YYEEEE. V shed 5 bases, J shed 5 bases, and the junction held 4 bases outside the gene matches.

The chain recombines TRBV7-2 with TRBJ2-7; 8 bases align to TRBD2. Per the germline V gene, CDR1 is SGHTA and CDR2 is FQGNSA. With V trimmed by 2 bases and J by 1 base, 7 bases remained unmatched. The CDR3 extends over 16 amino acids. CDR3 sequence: CASSLPPSGSSYEQYF. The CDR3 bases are TGTGCCAGCAGCTTACCCCCCAGCGGGAGTTCCTACGAGCAGTACTTC. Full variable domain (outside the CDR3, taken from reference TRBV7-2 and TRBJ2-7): GAGVSQSPSNKVTEKGKDVELRCDPISGHTALYWYRQSLGQGLEFLIYFQGNSAPDKSGLPSDRFSAERTGGSVSTLTIQRTQQEDSAVYLCASSLPPSGSSYEQYFGPGTRLTVT.

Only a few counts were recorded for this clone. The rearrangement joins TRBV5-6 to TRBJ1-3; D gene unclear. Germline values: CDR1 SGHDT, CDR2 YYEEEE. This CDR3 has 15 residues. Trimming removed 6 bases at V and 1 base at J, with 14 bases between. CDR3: CASTMNPGSGNTIYF. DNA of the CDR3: TGTGCCAGCACCATGAATCCAGGATCTGGAAACACCATATATTTT. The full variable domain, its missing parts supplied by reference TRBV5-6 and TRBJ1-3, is DAGVTQSPTHLIKTRGQQVTLRCSPKSGHDTVSWYQQALGQGPQFIFQYYEEEERQRGNFPDRFSGHQFPNYSSELNVNALLLGDSALYLCASTMNPGSGNTIYFGEGSWLTVV.

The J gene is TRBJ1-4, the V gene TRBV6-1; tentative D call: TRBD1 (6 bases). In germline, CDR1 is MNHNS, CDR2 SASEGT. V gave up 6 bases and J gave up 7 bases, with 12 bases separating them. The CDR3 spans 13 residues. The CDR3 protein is CASRFLTGEKLFF. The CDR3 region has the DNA TGTGCCAGCAGATTCTTGACAGGTGAAAAACTGTTTTTT.

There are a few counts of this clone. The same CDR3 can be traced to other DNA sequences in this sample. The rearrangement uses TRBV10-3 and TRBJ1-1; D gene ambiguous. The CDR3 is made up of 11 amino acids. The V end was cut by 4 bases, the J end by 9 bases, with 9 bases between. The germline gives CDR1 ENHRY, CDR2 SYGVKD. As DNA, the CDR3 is TGTGCCATCAGTGTCCCCGGGAAAGCTTTCTTT. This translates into CAISVPGKAFF.

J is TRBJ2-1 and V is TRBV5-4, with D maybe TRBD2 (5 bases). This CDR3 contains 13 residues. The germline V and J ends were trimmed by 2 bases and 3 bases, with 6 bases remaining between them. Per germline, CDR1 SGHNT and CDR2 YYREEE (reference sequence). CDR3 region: CASSLDYYNEQFF. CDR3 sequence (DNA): TGTGCCAGCAGCTTAGACTACTACAATGAGCAGTTCTTC.

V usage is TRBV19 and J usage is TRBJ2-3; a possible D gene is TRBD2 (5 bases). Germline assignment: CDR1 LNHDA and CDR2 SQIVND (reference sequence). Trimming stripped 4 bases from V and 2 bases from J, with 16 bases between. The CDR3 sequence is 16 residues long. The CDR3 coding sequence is TGTGCCAGTAGTACCCATGGACTCCGGATCACAGATACGCAGTATTTT. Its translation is CASSTHGLRITDTQYF. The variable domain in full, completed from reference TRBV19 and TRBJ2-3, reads DGGITQSPKYLFRKEGQNVTLSCEQNLNHDAMYWYRQDPGQGLRLIYYSQIVNDFQKGDIAEGYSVSREKKESFPLTVTSAQKNPTAFYLCASSTHGLRITDTQYFGPGTRLTVL.

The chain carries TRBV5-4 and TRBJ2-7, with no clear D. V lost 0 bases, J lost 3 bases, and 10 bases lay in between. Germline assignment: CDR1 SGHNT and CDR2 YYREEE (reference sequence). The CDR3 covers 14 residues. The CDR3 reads CASSLGASFYEQYF. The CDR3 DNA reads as TGTGCCAGCAGCTTGGGGGCCTCCTTCTACGAGCAGTACTTC.

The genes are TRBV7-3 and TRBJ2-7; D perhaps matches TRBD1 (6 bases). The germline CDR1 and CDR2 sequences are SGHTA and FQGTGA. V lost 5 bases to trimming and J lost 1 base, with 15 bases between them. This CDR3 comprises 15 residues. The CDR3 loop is CASSQAAGASYEQYF. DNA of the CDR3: TGTGCCAGCAGCCAGGCGGCAGGGGCATCCTACGAGCAGTACTTC.

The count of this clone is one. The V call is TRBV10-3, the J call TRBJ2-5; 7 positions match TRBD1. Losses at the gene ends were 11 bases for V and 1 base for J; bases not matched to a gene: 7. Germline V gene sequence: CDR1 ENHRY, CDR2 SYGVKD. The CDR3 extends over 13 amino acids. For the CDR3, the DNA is TGTGCCGCGCGGACAGGAACCCAAGAGACCCAGTACTTC. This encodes CAARTGTQETQYF.

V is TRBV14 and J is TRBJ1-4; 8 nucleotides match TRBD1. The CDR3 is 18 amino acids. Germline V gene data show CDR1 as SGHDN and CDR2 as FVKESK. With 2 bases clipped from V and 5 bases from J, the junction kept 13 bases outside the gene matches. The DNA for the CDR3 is TGTGCCAGCAGCCAAAATGAACCTCAGGGGGCGAGGAATGAAAAACTGTTTTTT. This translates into CASSQNEPQGARNEKLFF.

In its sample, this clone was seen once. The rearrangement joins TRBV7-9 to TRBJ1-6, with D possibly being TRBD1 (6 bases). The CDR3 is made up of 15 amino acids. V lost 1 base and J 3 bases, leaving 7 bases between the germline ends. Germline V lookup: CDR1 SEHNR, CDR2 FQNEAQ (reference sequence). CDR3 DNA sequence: TGTGCCAGCAGCTTAGACAGGGACTATAATTCACCCCTCCACTTT. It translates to CASSLDRDYNSPLHF.

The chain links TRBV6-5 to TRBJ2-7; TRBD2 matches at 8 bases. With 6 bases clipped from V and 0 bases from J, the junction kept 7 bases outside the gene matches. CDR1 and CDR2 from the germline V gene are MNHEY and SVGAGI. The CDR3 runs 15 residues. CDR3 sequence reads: CASRPSGSSSYEQYF. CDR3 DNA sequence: TGTGCCAGCAGACCTAGCGGGTCGAGCTCCTACGAGCAGTACTTC.

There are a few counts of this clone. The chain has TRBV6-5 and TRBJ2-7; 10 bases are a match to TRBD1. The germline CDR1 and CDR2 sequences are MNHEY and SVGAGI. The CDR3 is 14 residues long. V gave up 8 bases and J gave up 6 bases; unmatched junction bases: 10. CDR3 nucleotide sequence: TGTGCCAGCCCTCCCGGGGACAGGGGTCCCGAGCAGTACTTC. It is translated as CASPPGDRGPEQYF.

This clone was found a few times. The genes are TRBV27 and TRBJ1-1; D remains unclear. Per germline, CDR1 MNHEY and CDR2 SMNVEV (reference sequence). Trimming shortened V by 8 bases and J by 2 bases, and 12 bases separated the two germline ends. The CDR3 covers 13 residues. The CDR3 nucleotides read TGTGCCAGCGGCGAGGGCAGCAACACTGAAGCTTTCTTT. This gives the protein CASGEGSNTEAFF.

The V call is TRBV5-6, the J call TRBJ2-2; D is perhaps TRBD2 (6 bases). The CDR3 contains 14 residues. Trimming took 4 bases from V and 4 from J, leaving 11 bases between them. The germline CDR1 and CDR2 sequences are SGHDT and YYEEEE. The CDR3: CASSTGVGTGELFF. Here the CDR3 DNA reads TGTGCCAGCAGCACGGGAGTAGGCACCGGGGAGCTGTTTTTT.

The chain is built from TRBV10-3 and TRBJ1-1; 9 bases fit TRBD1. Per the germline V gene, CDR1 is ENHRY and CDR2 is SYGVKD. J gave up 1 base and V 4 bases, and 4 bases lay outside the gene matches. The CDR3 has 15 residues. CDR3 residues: CAISAGQGSNTEAFF. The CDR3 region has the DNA TGTGCCATCAGTGCCGGACAGGGGTCGAACACTGAAGCTTTCTTT.